This TCR beta chain was obtained from a study of blood T cell repertoires in COVID-19. V was pared by 3 bases and J by 13 bases, with 10 bases between. This CDR3 is built from 10 residues. CDR1 is WSHSY, CDR2 SAAADI, per germline. Assay used: immunoSEQ multiplex PCR; TCRdb lists only in-frame clones, some missing. The sample consists of approximately 250,000 clones, 84% of them appearing once. What was sequenced was peripheral blood. This chain joins TRBV10-2 and TRBJ2-7; D is possibly TRBD1 (5 bases). The TCR originated in a man aged 35 to 55 who had recovered from COVID-19. The CDR3 nucleotides are TGCGCCAGCAGTGATAGACAGAATTACTTC. The encoded protein is CASSDRQNYF.